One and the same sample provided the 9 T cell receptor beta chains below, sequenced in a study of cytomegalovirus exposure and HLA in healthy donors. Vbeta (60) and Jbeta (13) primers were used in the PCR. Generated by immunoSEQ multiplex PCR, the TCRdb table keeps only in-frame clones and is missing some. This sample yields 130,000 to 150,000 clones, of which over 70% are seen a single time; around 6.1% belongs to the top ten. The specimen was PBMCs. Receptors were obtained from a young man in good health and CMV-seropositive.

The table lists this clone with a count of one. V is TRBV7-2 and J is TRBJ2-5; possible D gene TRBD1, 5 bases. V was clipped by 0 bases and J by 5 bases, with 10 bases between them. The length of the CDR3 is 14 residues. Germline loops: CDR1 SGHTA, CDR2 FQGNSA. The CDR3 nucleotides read TGTGCCAGCAGCTTAGCCTGGGGCGCGGAGACCCAGTACTTC. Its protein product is CASSLAWGAETQYF.

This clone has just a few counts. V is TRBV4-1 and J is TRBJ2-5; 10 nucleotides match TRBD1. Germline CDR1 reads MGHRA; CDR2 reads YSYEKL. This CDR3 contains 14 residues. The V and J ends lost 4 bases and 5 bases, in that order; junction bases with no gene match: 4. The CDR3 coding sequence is TGCGCCAGCAGCCGACAGGGGGCACGGGAGACCCAGTACTTC. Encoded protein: CASSRQGARETQYF.

For the CDR3, the DNA is TGTGCCAGCAGCCGGAGCGGGGGGGTGGGAGATACGCAGTATTTT. Its translation: CASSRSGGVGDTQYF. The chain uses TRBV7-2 and TRBJ2-3; TRBD2 matches at 10 bases. Germline CDR1 SGHTA, CDR2 FQGNSA. Losses at the gene ends were 5 bases for V and 5 bases for J; bases not matched to a gene: 7. The CDR3 consists of 15 residues.

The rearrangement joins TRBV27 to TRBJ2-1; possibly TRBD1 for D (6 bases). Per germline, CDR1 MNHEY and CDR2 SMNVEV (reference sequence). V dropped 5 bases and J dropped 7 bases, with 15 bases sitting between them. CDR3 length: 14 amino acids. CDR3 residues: CASSREGVRNEQFF. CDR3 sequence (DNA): TGTGCCAGCAGTCGCGAGGGGGTGAGGAATGAGCAGTTCTTC.

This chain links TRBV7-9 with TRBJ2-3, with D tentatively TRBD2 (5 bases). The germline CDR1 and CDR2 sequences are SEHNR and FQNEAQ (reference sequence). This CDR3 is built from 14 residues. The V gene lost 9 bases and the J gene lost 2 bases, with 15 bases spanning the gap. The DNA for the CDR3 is TGTGCCAGTTCCCTATCTAGCCCCACAGATACGCAGTATTTT. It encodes CASSLSSPTDTQYF.

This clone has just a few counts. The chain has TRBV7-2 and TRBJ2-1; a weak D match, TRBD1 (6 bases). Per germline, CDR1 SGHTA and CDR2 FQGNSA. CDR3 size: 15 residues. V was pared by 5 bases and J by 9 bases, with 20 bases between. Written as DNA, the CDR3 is TGTGCCAGCAGCATCAACGACCTCAGGGGCACTGAGCAGTTCTTC. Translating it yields CASSINDLRGTEQFF.

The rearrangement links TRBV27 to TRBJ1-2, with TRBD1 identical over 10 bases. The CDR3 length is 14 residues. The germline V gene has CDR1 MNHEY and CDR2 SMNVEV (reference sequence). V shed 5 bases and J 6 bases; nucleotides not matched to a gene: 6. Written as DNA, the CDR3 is TGTGCCAGCAGTCCAACCGGGACAGGGGATGGCTACACCTTC. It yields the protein CASSPTGTGDGYTF.

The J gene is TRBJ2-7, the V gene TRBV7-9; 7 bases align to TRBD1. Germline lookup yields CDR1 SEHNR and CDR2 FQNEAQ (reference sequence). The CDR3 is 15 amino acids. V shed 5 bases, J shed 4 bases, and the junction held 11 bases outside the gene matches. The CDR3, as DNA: TGTGCCAGCAGCCCGATTACGGGACAGCCATACGAGCAGTACTTC. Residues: CASSPITGQPYEQYF.

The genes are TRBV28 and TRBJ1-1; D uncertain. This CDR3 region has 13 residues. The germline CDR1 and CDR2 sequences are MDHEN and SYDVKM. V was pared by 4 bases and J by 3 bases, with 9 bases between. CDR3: CASSYSVDTEAFF. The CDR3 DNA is TGTGCCAGCAGTTATTCGGTGGACACTGAAGCTTTCTTT.